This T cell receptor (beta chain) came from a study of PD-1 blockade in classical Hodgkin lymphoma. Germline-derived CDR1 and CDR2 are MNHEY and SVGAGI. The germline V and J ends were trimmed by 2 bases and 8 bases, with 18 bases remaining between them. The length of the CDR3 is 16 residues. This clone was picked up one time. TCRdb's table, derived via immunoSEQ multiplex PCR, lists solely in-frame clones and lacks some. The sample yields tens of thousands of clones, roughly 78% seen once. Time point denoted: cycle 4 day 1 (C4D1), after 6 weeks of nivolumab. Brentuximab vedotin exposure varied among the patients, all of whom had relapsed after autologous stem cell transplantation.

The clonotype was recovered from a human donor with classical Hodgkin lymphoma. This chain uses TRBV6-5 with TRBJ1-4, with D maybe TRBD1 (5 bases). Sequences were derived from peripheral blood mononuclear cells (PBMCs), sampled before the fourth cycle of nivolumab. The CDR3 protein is CASSYSPPRDGEKLFF. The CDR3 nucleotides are TGTGCCAGCAGTTACAGCCCCCCCCGGGACGGGGAAAAACTGTTTTTT.